This TCR beta chain was documented in a study of blood T cell repertoires in COVID-19. On the study more broadly: Acute-phase and convalescent COVID-19 samples originated in the United States, Italy and Spain. Sources were T cells, B-cell-depleted T cells, or PBMCs; the material itself was cDNA or gDNA.

Authors' data handling: Cell counts per sample came from amplifying reference gene primers. Repertoires were generated with immunoSEQ multiplex PCR, while TCRdb's copy carries only in-frame clones and drops some. For V, J and clone size, that table is used; D and trimming come from the DNA. Of 90,000 to 120,000 clones listed, roughly two thirds are singletons. V lost 5 bases and J lost 9; bases outside the gene matches: 7. Germline assignment: CDR1 SGHTA and CDR2 FQGTGA. The CDR3 is 13 residues long. The source is a man older than 75 with acute or convalescent COVID-19. V gene TRBV7-3 combines with J gene TRBJ1-3, with 7 bases aligning to TRBD1. The sample was peripheral blood. CDR3 coding DNA: TGTGCCAGCAGCGCGGGCCAGGGGGGCACCATATATTTT. Protein product: CASSAGQGGTIYF.